This T cell receptor beta chain appears in the sequencing data of a study of blood T cell repertoires in COVID-19. Study-wide context: The cDNA or gDNA used as material had been derived from T cells, B-cell-depleted T cells, or PBMCs.

Adults between roughly 18 and 95 years of age took part from fewer than 30 US areas. Before being deemed recovered, Cohort 3 donors had two negative PCRs, clearance, or symptom resolution. Germline-derived CDR1 and CDR2 are SGHRS and YFSETQ. V was clipped by 5 bases and J by 1 base, with 21 bases between them. CDR3 length: 17 amino acids. TCRdb keeps only in-frame clones here, not all; method: immunoSEQ multiplex PCR. This sample has approximately 260,000 clones; 65% to 85% occur once, and the top ten carry around 3.6%. In its sample, this clone was seen a few times. This sequence was found in a man in his forties or fifties who had recovered from COVID-19. The sample taken for sequencing was PBMCs or T cells enriched from blood (not recorded which). The chain uses TRBV5-1 and TRBJ2-5, with D possibly TRBD2 on 7 matching bases. CDR3 loop: CASRPPPGGPLQETQYF. DNA for the CDR3: TGCGCCAGCAGACCACCCCCGGGGGGCCCCCTCCAAGAGACCCAGTACTTC. Based on the CDR3 plus reference TRBV5-1 and TRBJ2-5, the full variable domain is KAGVTQTPRYLIKTRGQQVTLSCSPISGHRSVSWYQQTPGQGLQFLFEYFSETQRNKGNFPGRFSGRQFSNSRSEMNVSTLELGDSALYLCASRPPPGGPLQETQYFGPGTRLLVL.